These T cell receptor beta chains were read from a single sample in a study of blood T cell repertoires in COVID-19. TCRdb keeps only in-frame clones here, not all; method: immunoSEQ multiplex PCR. The data hold about 250,000 clones, with roughly nine tenths observed a single time. Input material: PBMCs or T cells enriched from blood (not recorded which). The origin of the receptors is a woman between 18 and 29 years old who had recovered from COVID-19. The CDR3 runs from the conserved cysteine through the conserved F or W. Fields, in order: clone size, J gene, V gene, D gene, CDR3 DNA, CDR3 protein. A D gene is named only where the DNA matches it firmly. Clone sizes are given selectively: once, few, many, or a class where the clone is expanded.

size: -
J: TRBJ1-2
V: TRBV28
D: -
DNA: TGTGCCAGCAGTTTAGTGTCAGGGTCCAGCTACACCTTC
CDR3: CASSLVSGSSYTF

size: -
J: TRBJ1-5
V: TRBV5-8
D: -
DNA: TGTGCCAGCAGCTTGGGTCGGGCAGGTGGAGGTTATCAGCCCCAGCATTTT
CDR3: CASSLGRAGGGYQPQHF

size: -
J: TRBJ1-5
V: TRBV28
D: -
DNA: TGTGCCAGCAGTTCCCCAGGCTCCAATCAGCCCCAGCATTTT
CDR3: CASSSPGSNQPQHF

size: -
J: TRBJ2-2
V: TRBV9
D: TRBD2
DNA: TGTGCCAGCAGCCCCACTAGCGGGGGGAACACCGGGGAGCTGTTTTTT
CDR3: CASSPTSGGNTGELFF

size: -
J: TRBJ1-2
V: TRBV18
D: -
DNA: TGTGCCAGCTCACCAATGGGAGGTTATGGCTACACCTTC
CDR3: CASSPMGGYGYTF

size: -
J: TRBJ2-5
V: TRBV5-1
D: TRBD1
DNA: TGCGCCAGCAGCCCTCCTGGGGACAGAATAGAGACCCAGTACTTC
CDR3: CASSPPGDRIETQYF

size: -
J: TRBJ1-5
V: TRBV5-4
D: -
DNA: TGTGCCAGCAGCTTGGGGGGGCCGGATAGCAATCAGCCCCAGCATTTT
CDR3: CASSLGGPDSNQPQHF

size: -
J: TRBJ1-5
V: TRBV5-6
D: -
DNA: TGTGCCAGCAGCGTACGGGGGACCAATCAGCCCCAGCATTTT
CDR3: CASSVRGTNQPQHF

size: few
J: TRBJ1-6
V: TRBV10-1
D: -
DNA: TGCGCCAGCAGTGCAGTCCCTAGGGGCCATAATTCACCCCTCCACTTT
CDR3: CASSAVPRGHNSPLHF

size: -
J: TRBJ2-1
V: TRBV30
D: TRBD1
DNA: TGTGCCTGGAGCCCTCCGACAGGGGGACCCTACAATGAGCAGTTCTTC
CDR3: CAWSPPTGGPYNEQFF

size: -
J: TRBJ1-1
V: TRBV29-1
D: -
DNA: TGCAGCGGGGGTTTGAGTAGTCTAGGAGGCACTGAAGCTTTCTTT
CDR3: CSGGLSSLGGTEAFF

size: -
J: TRBJ1-2
V: TRBV19
D: TRBD1
DNA: TGTGCCAGTAGTCTACAGGGGGGCGAAGCTGGCTACACCTTC
CDR3: CASSLQGGEAGYTF

size: -
J: TRBJ1-1
V: TRBV18
D: -
DNA: TGTGCCAGCTCACCAAGTTTACAGGTGAACACTGAAGCTTTCTTT
CDR3: CASSPSLQVNTEAFF

size: -
J: TRBJ1-1
V: TRBV15
D: -
DNA: TGTGCCACCAGCAGAGCTTTTAGGGCAGGGTTCACTGAAGCTTTCTTT
CDR3: CATSRAFRAGFTEAFF

size: -
J: TRBJ1-6
V: TRBV6-5
D: -
DNA: TGTGCCAGCAGTCCTAGTAATTCACCCCTCCACTTT
CDR3: CASSPSNSPLHF

size: -
J: TRBJ1-4
V: TRBV6-5
D: -
DNA: TGTGCCAGCAGTATCGGGGACGGGACTTATGAAAAACTGTTTTTT
CDR3: CASSIGDGTYEKLFF

size: -
J: TRBJ2-5
V: TRBV30
D: TRBD2
DNA: TGTGCCTGGAGGAAGGGGCTAGCGGTCGTGGGGGAGACCCAGTACTTC
CDR3: CAWRKGLAVVGETQYF

size: -
J: TRBJ1-3
V: TRBV3-1/TRBV3-2
D: -
DNA: TGTGCCAGCAGCCTCTCGGGGGAGGGGGCTGGAAACACCATATATTTT
CDR3: CASSLSGEGAGNTIYF

size: -
J: TRBJ2-3
V: TRBV3-1/TRBV3-2
D: TRBD2
DNA: TGTGCCAGCAGCCAAACTAGCGGGGGGGCAATCACAGATACGCAGTATTTT
CDR3: CASSQTSGGAITDTQYF

size: -
J: TRBJ1-6
V: TRBV7-9
D: -
DNA: TGTGCCAGCAGGGGGACAAGCACCAGAGCCCCGGGTAATTCACCCCTCCACTTT
CDR3: CASRGTSTRAPGNSPLHF

size: -
J: TRBJ2-1
V: TRBV29-1
D: TRBD2
DNA: TGCAGCGTTGTTCTAGCGGGGGGTCACAATGAGCAGTTCTTC
CDR3: CSVVLAGGHNEQFF

size: -
J: TRBJ1-1
V: TRBV4-2
D: -
DNA: TGTGCCAGCAGCCAAGTTGGCAGGGTAGACGTTGAAGCTTTCTTT
CDR3: CASSQVGRVDVEAFF

size: -
J: TRBJ1-2
V: TRBV6-5
D: TRBD1
DNA: TGTGCCAGCAGGAGCAATGGACAGGGAGTCTATGGCTACACCTTC
CDR3: CASRSNGQGVYGYTF

size: -
J: TRBJ1-2
V: TRBV6-5
D: -
DNA: TGTGCCAGCAGTTTCATGACAGGAAATCTTCTAGGCTACACCTTC
CDR3: CASSFMTGNLLGYTF

size: -
J: TRBJ2-7
V: TRBV30
D: -
DNA: TGTGCCTGGAGCACAGCCTACGAGCAGTACTTC
CDR3: CAWSTAYEQYF

size: -
J: TRBJ1-6
V: TRBV25-1
D: TRBD1
DNA: TGTGCCAGCAGTGGGGGGTCCGGGACAGCTGATTCACCCCTCCACTTT
CDR3: CASSGGSGTADSPLHF

size: -
J: TRBJ1-2
V: TRBV7-9
D: TRBD1
DNA: TGTGCCAGCAGCTTAGGAGGGACAGGGCGCTTCTATGGCTACACCTTC
CDR3: CASSLGGTGRFYGYTF

size: -
J: TRBJ1-4
V: TRBV7-9
D: -
DNA: TGTGCCAGCAGCCCTTTCGGGGGGCCGAATGAAAAACTGTTTTTT
CDR3: CASSPFGGPNEKLFF

size: few
J: TRBJ1-2
V: TRBV5-4
D: -
DNA: TGTGCCAGCAGCCCCAGACAGGTCTATGGCTACACCTTC
CDR3: CASSPRQVYGYTF

size: -
J: TRBJ2-7
V: TRBV4-1
D: TRBD1
DNA: TGCGCCAGCAGCCAAGATCTTGGGACAGGGACACCCTACGAGCAGTACTTC
CDR3: CASSQDLGTGTPYEQYF

size: -
J: TRBJ1-4
V: TRBV28
D: -
DNA: -
CDR3: CASYSWGTGAFF

size: -
J: TRBJ1-1
V: TRBV7-9
D: TRBD1
DNA: TGTGCCAGCAGTACCTGGTTGGGGGTGGACAGGGATGAAGCTTTCTTT
CDR3: CASSTWLGVDRDEAFF

size: -
J: TRBJ1-6
V: TRBV30
D: -
DNA: TGTGCCTGGAGTGTGGCCGGGTTCCGTAATTCACCCCTCCACTTT
CDR3: CAWSVAGFRNSPLHF

size: -
J: TRBJ1-4
V: TRBV7-2
D: -
DNA: TGTGCCAGCAGCCTACAGTCCTTTAATGAAAAACTGTTTTTT
CDR3: CASSLQSFNEKLFF

size: -
J: TRBJ2-7
V: TRBV23-1
D: TRBD1
DNA: TGCGCCAGCAGTCAAAAGGGACAGACCTACGAGCAGTACTTC
CDR3: CASSQKGQTYEQYF

size: -
J: TRBJ2-3
V: TRBV6-5
D: TRBD2
DNA: TGTGCCAGCAGTCCGACTAGCACCACAGATACGCAGTATTTT
CDR3: CASSPTSTTDTQYF

size: -
J: TRBJ1-1
V: TRBV29-1
D: TRBD1
DNA: TGCAGCGCCCGGAGGGGGCCTCGTGACACTGAAGCTTTCTTT
CDR3: CSARRGPRDTEAFF

size: -
J: TRBJ2-2
V: TRBV28
D: -
DNA: TGTGCCAGCGCGTCCAGCCGGCGGGGGCAAACTAGAAACACCGGGGAGCTGTTTTTT
CDR3: CASASSRRGQTRNTGELFF

size: -
J: TRBJ2-5
V: TRBV4-1
D: -
DNA: TGCGCCAGCAGCCAAGAGTTCCAGGGCGGCCAGACCCAGTACTTC
CDR3: CASSQEFQGGQTQYF

size: -
J: TRBJ1-4
V: TRBV5-1
D: -
DNA: TGCGCCAGCAGCTCGCAGGCGGGAGGTAATGAAAAACTGTTTTTT
CDR3: CASSSQAGGNEKLFF

size: -
J: TRBJ2-7
V: TRBV5-1
D: TRBD2
DNA: TGCGCCAGCAGCCCCCGCTCTAGCGGGGGGGCATACGAGCAGTACTTC
CDR3: CASSPRSSGGAYEQYF

size: -
J: TRBJ2-5
V: TRBV6-1
D: -
DNA: TGTGCCAGCAGTGAAAATGCGGTTCAAGAGACCCAGTACTTC
CDR3: CASSENAVQETQYF